What follows are 21 T cell receptor beta chains derived from one specimen sequenced in a study of cytomegalovirus exposure and HLA in healthy donors. The PCR employed 60 Vbeta primers together with 13 Jbeta primers. Some clones are missing from TCRdb's copy, which holds only in-frame ones; the method was immunoSEQ multiplex PCR. The table has approximately 170,000 clones, under 80% seen once. Sequencing was performed on PBMCs. The receptors were sampled from a man in his thirties or forties in good health and CMV-seropositive.

Only one count was recorded for this clone. The rearrangement links TRBV7-2 to TRBJ1-5; tentatively, D is TRBD1 (6 bases). This CDR3 comprises 15 residues. The V end was cut by 1 base, the J end by 6 bases, with 13 bases between. CDR1 and CDR2 from the germline V gene are SGHTA and FQGNSA. The CDR3 DNA reads as TGTGCCAGCAGCTTAGGCTCCTTCAGGGGTCAGCCCCAGCATTTT. Translation: CASSLGSFRGQPQHF.

The CDR3 protein is CASSLVRTTSPLHF. CDR3 nucleotides: TGTGCCAGCAGCCTCGTCCGGACAACTTCACCCCTCCACTTT. This chain links TRBV7-2 with TRBJ1-6, with D possibly matching TRBD1 (5 bases). V was shortened by 5 bases and J by 9 bases, with 14 bases between the two germline ends. CDR3 length: 14 residues. Looked up from germline, CDR1 is SGHTA and CDR2 is FQGNSA.

The chain combines TRBV9 with TRBJ2-1, with 10 bases identical to TRBD2. Germline CDR1 and CDR2: SGDLS and YYNGEE. The CDR3 extends over 15 amino acids. The junction had 3 bases not matched to a gene; V was cut back by 3 bases and J by 3 bases. This CDR3 reads CASSATSGDYNEQFF. CDR3 nucleotides: TGTGCCAGCAGCGCCACTAGCGGGGACTACAATGAGCAGTTCTTC.

This chain connects TRBV4-2 to TRBJ2-1; D gene ambiguous. The CDR3 extends over 13 amino acids. Germline CDR1 is LGHNA and CDR2 is YNFKEQ. Trimming cost V 4 bases and J 6 bases, with 10 bases left between them. The CDR3 is CASSLRTGNEQFF. The CDR3 nucleotides are TGTGCCAGCAGCCTCCGAACGGGCAATGAGCAGTTCTTC.

The chain employs TRBV7-2 and TRBJ2-7; possibly TRBD2 for D (5 bases). V gave up 0 bases and J gave up 2 bases, with 11 bases separating them. This CDR3 region has 15 residues. Germline V lookup: CDR1 SGHTA, CDR2 FQGNSA. The CDR3 region is CASSLADAGTYEQYF. The CDR3 DNA sequence: TGTGCCAGCAGCTTAGCAGACGCCGGGACCTACGAGCAGTACTTC.

The chain has TRBV20-1 and TRBJ2-2, with D perhaps matching TRBD2 (5 bases). CDR3 size: 11 residues. Trimming shortened V by 6 bases and J by 4 bases, and 6 bases separated the two germline ends. CDR1 DFQATT and CDR2 SNEGSKA come from the germline V gene (reference sequence). The CDR3 is CSAEGTGELFF. In DNA form, the CDR3 reads TGCAGTGCCGAGGGCACCGGGGAGCTGTTTTTT.

The chain couples TRBV13 to TRBJ1-6; perhaps TRBD1 as D (5 bases). Germline CDR1 is PRHDT and CDR2 is FYEKMQ (reference sequence). Trimming stripped 5 bases from V and 3 bases from J, with 11 bases between. This CDR3 contains 15 residues. The CDR3 spells CASSSREDYNSPLHF. CDR3 in DNA: TGTGCCAGCAGCAGCAGGGAAGACTATAATTCACCCCTCCACTTT.

This chain joins TRBV7-2 and TRBJ2-5; D perhaps matches TRBD1 (6 bases). TRBJ2-7 explains the end of the DNA better; the J call may be wrong. The CDR3 has 13 amino acids. The V gene's germline CDR1 is SGHTA and CDR2 FQGNSA. CDR3: CASSLVDRSEQYF. The CDR3 coding sequence is TGTGCCAGCAGCTTAGTGGACAGATCCGAGCAGTACTTC.

V gene TRBV7-3 combines with J gene TRBJ2-1; 8 bases are a match to TRBD1. The CDR3 runs to 15 residues. Germline CDR1 SGHTA, CDR2 FQGTGA. With 4 bases clipped from V and 5 bases from J, the junction kept 7 bases outside the gene matches. CDR3 sequence reads: CASSSDRGTHNEQFF. DNA for the CDR3: TGTGCCAGCAGCTCAGACAGGGGAACCCACAATGAGCAGTTCTTC.

Of note for this clone: At the DNA level, this CDR3 is encoded by other sequences in the same sample as well. V and J are TRBV2 and TRBJ1-1; TRBD1 might be the D (5 bases). Per germline, CDR1 SNHLY and CDR2 FYNNEI. The CDR3 is 13 amino acids. The V end lost 3 bases, the J end lost 1 base, and 6 bases lay between the germline ends. In DNA form, the CDR3 reads TGTGCCAGCAGTGAGCAGGGGAACACTGAAGCTTTCTTT. Its protein product is CASSEQGNTEAFF. Combining the CDR3 with reference TRBV2 and TRBJ1-1 gives the whole variable domain EPEVTQTPSHQVTQMGQEVILRCVPISNHLYFYWYRQILGQKVEFLVSFYNNEISEKSEIFDDQFSVERPDGSNFTLKIRSTKLEDSAMYFCASSEQGNTEAFFGQGTRLTVV.

The CDR3 sequence: CASTPGQGFGEQYF. CDR3 in DNA: TGTGCCAGTACGCCGGGACAGGGTTTTGGCGAGCAGTACTTC. The chain uses TRBV19 and TRBJ2-5; 9 bases line up with TRBD1. The better agreement between TRBJ2-7 and the DNA end casts doubt on the J call. Germline CDR1 is LNHDA and CDR2 is SQIVND (reference sequence). The CDR3 covers 14 residues.

This clone was seen a handful of times. This rearrangement joins TRBV2 to TRBJ2-5, with 12 bases identical to TRBD2. The V gene's germline CDR1 is SNHLY and CDR2 FYNNEI. The CDR3 consists of 15 residues. The junction had 2 bases not matched to a gene; V was cut back by 1 base and J by 5 bases. The CDR3 reads CASSEGTSGTETQYF. The CDR3, as DNA: TGTGCCAGCAGTGAAGGGACTAGCGGGACCGAGACCCAGTACTTC.

This chain uses TRBV19 with TRBJ2-7, with 7 bases fitting TRBD1. This CDR3 is 13 amino acids long. Germline CDR1 is LNHDA and CDR2 is SQIVND (reference sequence). The trim removed 5 bases at V and 5 bases at J, leaving 6 bases unmatched. The CDR3 reads CASSPNRGHEQYF. As DNA, the CDR3 is TGTGCCAGTAGTCCGAACAGGGGCCACGAGCAGTACTTC.

J is TRBJ2-5 and V is TRBV7-3; tentatively, D is TRBD2 (5 bases). The V and J ends lost 2 bases and 7 bases respectively, with 5 bases between them. Germline CDR1 reads SGHTA; CDR2 reads FQGTGA. The CDR3 is 11 residues long. CDR3 DNA sequence: TGTGCCAGCAGCTTAGGAGGGACCCAGTACTTC. Translation: CASSLGGTQYF.

As to this clone: One end of the junction fails to match germline, which may point to a read error. V usage is TRBV30 and J usage is TRBJ2-4; 9 bases line up with TRBD1. The CDR3 is 14 residues long. CDR1 is GTSNPN and CDR2 is SVGIG in the germline V gene (reference sequence). CDR3 sequence reads: CAWSVKQGASAEHF. CDR3 nucleotides: TGTGCCTGGAGTGTAAAACAGGGGGCGTCCGCTGAGCACTTC.

The chain links TRBV18 to TRBJ2-1, with 10 bases lining up with TRBD2. Germline V CDR1 and CDR2: KGHSH, LQKENI. The CDR3 length is 14 residues. V lost 4 bases, J lost 6 bases, and 3 bases stayed unmatched. CDR3 in amino acids: CASSLRTSGNEQFF. The CDR3 nucleotides read TGTGCCAGCTCACTCCGGACTAGCGGCAATGAGCAGTTCTTC. The full variable domain, completed using reference TRBV18 and TRBJ2-1, is NAGVMQNPRHLVRRRGQEARLRCSPMKGHSHVYWYRQLPEEGLKFMVYLQKENIIDESGMPKERFSAEFPKEGPSILRIQQVVRGDSAAYFCASSLRTSGNEQFFGPGTRLTVL.

The chain uses TRBV11-1 and TRBJ2-6; D perhaps matches TRBD2 (7 bases). Germline-derived CDR1 and CDR2 are SGHAT and FQDESV (reference sequence). The V and J ends lost 1 base and 2 bases respectively, with 18 bases between them. The length of the CDR3 is 19 residues. CDR3: CASSLGRGAVSAGANVLTF. CDR3 coding DNA: TGTGCCAGCAGCTTAGGCCGGGGGGCAGTTTCGGCTGGGGCCAACGTCCTGACTTTC.

On this clone itself: This CDR3 is also generated by other DNA sequences in the sample. This chain joins TRBV5-8 and TRBJ1-5; no firm D call. Trimming cost V 4 bases and J 7 bases, with 18 bases left between them. The CDR3 length is 15 residues. CDR1 is SGHTS, CDR2 YDEGEE, per germline. CDR3 in amino acids: CASSLALEGEQPQHF. CDR3 DNA: TGTGCCAGCAGCCTGGCCCTTGAGGGCGAGCAGCCCCAGCATTTT.

The chain recombines TRBV10-3 with TRBJ2-7; 9 nucleotides line up with TRBD1. The CDR3 has 14 residues. CDR1 ENHRY and CDR2 SYGVKD come from the germline V gene. V was clipped by 2 bases and J by 3 bases; unmatched bases: 2. As DNA, the CDR3 is TGTGCCATCAGTGAGGGGACAGGGAACTACGAGCAGTACTTC. Translated, it gives CAISEGTGNYEQYF.

The V and J genes are TRBV4-2 and TRBJ1-2, with D hard to call. Trimming cost V 1 base and J 1 base, with 13 bases left between them. The V gene's germline CDR1 is LGHNA and CDR2 YNFKEQ. The CDR3 covers 16 residues. This CDR3 reads CASSQGGGFYNYGYTF. CDR3 bases: TGTGCCAGCAGCCAAGGTGGAGGGTTCTATAACTATGGCTACACCTTC.

V and J are TRBV6-6 and TRBJ2-5; 8 nucleotides agree with TRBD1. CDR3 length: 15 amino acids. Germline V CDR1 and CDR2: MNHNY, SVGAGI (reference sequence). Trimming at V came to 1 base and at J to 1 base, leaving 2 bases not matched to a gene. The CDR3 spells CASSYWTGPQETQYF. CDR3 in DNA: TGTGCCAGCAGTTACTGGACAGGGCCCCAAGAGACCCAGTACTTC.